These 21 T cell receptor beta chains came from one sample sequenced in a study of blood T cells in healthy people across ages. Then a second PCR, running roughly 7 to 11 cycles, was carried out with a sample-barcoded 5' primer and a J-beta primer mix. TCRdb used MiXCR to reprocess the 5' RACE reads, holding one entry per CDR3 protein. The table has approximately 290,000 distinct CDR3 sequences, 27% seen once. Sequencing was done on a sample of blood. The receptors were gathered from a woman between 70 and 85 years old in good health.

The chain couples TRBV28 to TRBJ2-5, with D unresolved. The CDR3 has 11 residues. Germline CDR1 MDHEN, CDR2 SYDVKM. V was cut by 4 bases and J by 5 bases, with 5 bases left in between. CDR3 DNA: TGTGCCAGCAGTTATACGGAGACCCAGTACTTC. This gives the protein CASSYTETQYF. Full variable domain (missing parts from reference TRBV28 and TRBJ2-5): DVKVTQSSRYLVKRTGEKVFLECVQDMDHENMFWYRQDPGLGLRLIYFSYDVKMKEKGDIPEGYSVSREKKERFSLILESASTNQTSMYLCASSYTETQYFGPGTRLLVL.

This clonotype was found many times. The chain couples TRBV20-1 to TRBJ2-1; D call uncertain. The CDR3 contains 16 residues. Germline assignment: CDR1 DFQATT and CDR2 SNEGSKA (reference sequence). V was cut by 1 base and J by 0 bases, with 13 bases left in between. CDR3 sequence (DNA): TGCAGTGCTAGAGTACCCTTCTTGAGCTCCTACAATGAGCAGTTCTTC. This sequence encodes CSARVPFLSSYNEQFF.

The CDR3 nucleotides are TGTGCCAGCAGCCCAGCCCCTTCTTCCAATGAGCAGTTCTTC. Its protein product is CASSPAPSSNEQFF. This chain connects TRBV7-9 to TRBJ2-5; D is unclear. The J call is uncertain, as TRBJ2-1 better fits the DNA end. The CDR3 sequence is 14 residues long. CDR1 and CDR2 from the germline V gene are SEHNR and FQNEAQ (reference sequence).

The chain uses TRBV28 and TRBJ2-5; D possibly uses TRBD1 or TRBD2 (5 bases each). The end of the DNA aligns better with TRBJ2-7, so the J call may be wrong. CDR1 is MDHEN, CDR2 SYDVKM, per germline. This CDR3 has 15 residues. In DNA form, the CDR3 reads TGTGCCAGCAGTCCCGGGACCCTCGGTGCCTACGAGCAGTACTTC. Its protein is CASSPGTLGAYEQYF.

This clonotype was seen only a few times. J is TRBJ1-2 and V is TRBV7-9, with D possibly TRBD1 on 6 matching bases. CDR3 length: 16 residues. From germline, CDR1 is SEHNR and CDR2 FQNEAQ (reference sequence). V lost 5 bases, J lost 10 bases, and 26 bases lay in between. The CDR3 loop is CASSPYSARGALDYTF. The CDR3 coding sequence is TGTGCCAGCAGCCCCTATAGCGCCCGGGGGGCGCTTGACTACACCTTC.

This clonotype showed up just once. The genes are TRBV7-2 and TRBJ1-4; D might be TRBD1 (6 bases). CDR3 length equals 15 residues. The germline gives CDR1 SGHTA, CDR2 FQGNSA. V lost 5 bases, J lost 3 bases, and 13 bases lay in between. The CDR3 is CASSIQGLANEKLFF. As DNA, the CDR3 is TGTGCCAGCAGCATACAGGGACTGGCTAATGAAAAACTGTTTTTT.

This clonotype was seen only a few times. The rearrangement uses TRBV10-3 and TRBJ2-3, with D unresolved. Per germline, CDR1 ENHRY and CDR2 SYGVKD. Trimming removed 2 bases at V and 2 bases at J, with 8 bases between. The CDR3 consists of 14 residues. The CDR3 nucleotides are TGTGCCATCAGTGAGGGTGGTCTCACAGATACGCAGTATTTT. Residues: CAISEGGLTDTQYF.

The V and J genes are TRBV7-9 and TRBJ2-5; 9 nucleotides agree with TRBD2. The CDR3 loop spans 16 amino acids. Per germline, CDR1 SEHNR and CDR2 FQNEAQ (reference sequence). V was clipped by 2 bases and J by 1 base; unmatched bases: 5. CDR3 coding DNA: TGTGCCAGCAGCTTATCTAGCGGGGCGTTCCAAGAGACCCAGTACTTC. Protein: CASSLSSGAFQETQYF.

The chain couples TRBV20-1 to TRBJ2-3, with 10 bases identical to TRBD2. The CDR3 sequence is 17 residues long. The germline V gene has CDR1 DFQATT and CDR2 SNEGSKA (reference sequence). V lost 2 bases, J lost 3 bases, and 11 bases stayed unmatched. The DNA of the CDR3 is TGCAGTGCTAGAAGCCAGTGGGCTAGCGGGGGAACAGATACGCAGTATTTT. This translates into CSARSQWASGGTDTQYF.

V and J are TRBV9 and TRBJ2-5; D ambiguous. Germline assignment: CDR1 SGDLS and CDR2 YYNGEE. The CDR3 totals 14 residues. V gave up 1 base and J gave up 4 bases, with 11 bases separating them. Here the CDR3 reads CASSVNPQRETQYF. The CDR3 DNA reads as TGTGCCAGCAGCGTAAATCCCCAAAGAGAGACCCAGTACTTC.

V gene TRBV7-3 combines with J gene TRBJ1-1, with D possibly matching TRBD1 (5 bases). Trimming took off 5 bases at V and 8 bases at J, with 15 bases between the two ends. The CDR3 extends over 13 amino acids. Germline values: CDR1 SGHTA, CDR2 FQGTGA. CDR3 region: CASSPGPSQEAFF. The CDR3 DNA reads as TGTGCCAGCAGCCCGGGGCCAAGTCAAGAAGCTTTCTTT.

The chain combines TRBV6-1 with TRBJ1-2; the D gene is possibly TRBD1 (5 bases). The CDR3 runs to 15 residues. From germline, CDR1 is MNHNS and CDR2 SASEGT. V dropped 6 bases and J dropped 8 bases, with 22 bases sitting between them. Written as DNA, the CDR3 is TGTGCCAGCAGGTTCCCCGGGACGCTTAAGGAGGGCTACACCTTC. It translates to CASRFPGTLKEGYTF.

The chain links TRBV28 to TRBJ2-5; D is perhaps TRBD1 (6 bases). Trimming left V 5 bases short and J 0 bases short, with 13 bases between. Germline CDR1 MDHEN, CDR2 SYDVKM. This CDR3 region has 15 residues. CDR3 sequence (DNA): TGTGCCAGCAGTCCCAGGGGTTGGTACCAAGAGACCCAGTACTTC. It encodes CASSPRGWYQETQYF.

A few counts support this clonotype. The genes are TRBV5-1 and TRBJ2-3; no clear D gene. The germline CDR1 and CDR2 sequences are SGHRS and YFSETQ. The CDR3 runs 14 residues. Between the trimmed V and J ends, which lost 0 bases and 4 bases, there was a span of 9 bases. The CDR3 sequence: CASSLVSFPDTQYF. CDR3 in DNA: TGCGCCAGCAGCTTGGTGTCATTCCCAGATACGCAGTATTTT.

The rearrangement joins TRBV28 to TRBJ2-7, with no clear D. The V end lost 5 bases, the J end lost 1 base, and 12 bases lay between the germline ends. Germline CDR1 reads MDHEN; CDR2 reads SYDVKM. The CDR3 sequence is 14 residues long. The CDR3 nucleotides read TGTGCCAGCAGTACCCATACTGGGTCCTACGAGCAGTACTTC. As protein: CASSTHTGSYEQYF.

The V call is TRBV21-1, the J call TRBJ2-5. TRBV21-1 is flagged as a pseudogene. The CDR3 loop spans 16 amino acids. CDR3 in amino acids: CASSNQRSRYQETQYF. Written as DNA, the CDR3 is TGTGCCAGCAGCAACCAAAGATCCAGATACCAAGAGACCCAGTACTTC.

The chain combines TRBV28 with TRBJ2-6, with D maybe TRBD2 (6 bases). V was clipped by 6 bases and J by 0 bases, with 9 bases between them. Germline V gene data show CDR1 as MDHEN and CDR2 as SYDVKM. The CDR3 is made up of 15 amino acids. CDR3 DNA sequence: TGTGCCAGCAGGACTAGGAACTCTGGGGCCAACGTCCTGACTTTC. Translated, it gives CASRTRNSGANVLTF.

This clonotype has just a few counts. The CDR3 DNA reads TGTGCCAGCAGCAATCTAGCGGGAGAGAAAAACATTCAGTACTTC. This encodes CASSNLAGEKNIQYF. V gene TRBV14 combines with J gene TRBJ2-4; 10 bases map to TRBD2. Germline CDR1 reads SGHDN; CDR2 reads FVKESK. This CDR3 has 15 residues. V gave up 5 bases and J gave up 4 bases; unmatched junction bases: 5. Complete variable domain (other parts from reference TRBV14 and TRBJ2-4): EAGVTQFPSHSVIEKGQTVTLRCDPISGHDNLYWYRRVMGKEIKFLLHFVKESKQDESGMPNNRFLAERTGGTYSTLKVQPAELEDSGVYFCASSNLAGEKNIQYFGAGTRLSVL.

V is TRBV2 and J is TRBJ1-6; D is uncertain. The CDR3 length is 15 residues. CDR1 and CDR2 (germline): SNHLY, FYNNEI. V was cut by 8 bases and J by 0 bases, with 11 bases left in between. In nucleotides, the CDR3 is TGTGCCAGCCAGGAAGGAAGCTCCTATAATTCACCCCTCCACTTT. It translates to CASQEGSSYNSPLHF.

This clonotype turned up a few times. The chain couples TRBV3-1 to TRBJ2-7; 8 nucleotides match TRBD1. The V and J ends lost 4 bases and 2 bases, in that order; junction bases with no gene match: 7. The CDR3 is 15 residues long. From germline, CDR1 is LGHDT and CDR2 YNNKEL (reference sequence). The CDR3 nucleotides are TGTGCCAGCAGCCCTCTGGACAGGGCTGCCTACGAGCAGTACTTC. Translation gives CASSPLDRAAYEQYF.

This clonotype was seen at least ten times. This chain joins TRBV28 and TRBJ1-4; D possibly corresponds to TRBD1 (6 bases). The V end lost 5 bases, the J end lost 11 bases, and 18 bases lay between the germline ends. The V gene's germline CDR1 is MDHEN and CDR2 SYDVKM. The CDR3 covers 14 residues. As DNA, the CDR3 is TGTGCCAGCAGTCCTGGATTTGGCGGGGGCAAACTGTTTTTT. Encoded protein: CASSPGFGGGKLFF.